The 14 T cell receptor beta chains below all came from one sample that was sequenced in a study of blood T cell repertoires in COVID-19. Sequenced by immunoSEQ multiplex PCR; TCRdb stores in-frame clones only, minus some. The table lists approximately 110,000 clones, roughly 92% of them singletons. Sequenced sample: peripheral blood. The receptors originated from a man aged 45-65 years with COVID-19, enrolled during active disease.

The chain joins TRBV5-1 to TRBJ1-1, with no clear D. The CDR3 has 14 residues. Germline lookup yields CDR1 SGHRS and CDR2 YFSETQ. The germline V and J ends were trimmed by 0 bases and 1 base, with 7 bases remaining between them. CDR3 nucleotides: TGCGCCAGCAGCTTGGATACGGGGAACACTGAAGCTTTCTTT. Amino acid sequence: CASSLDTGNTEAFF.

The V call is TRBV6-5, the J call TRBJ2-3; 7 nucleotides agree with TRBD1. Germline trimming cut 6 bases from V and 3 bases from J; bases unmatched to any gene: 6. Germline CDR1 and CDR2: MNHEY and SVGAGI. The CDR3 totals 14 residues. The CDR3 loop reads CASRDRKSTDTQYF. Here the CDR3 DNA reads TGTGCCAGCAGGGACAGGAAAAGTACAGATACGCAGTATTTT.

The chain links TRBV20-1 to TRBJ2-7, with a weak D call TRBD2 (5 bases). CDR3 length equals 11 residues. V shed 5 bases and J shed 5 bases, with 10 bases lying between them. CDR1 and CDR2 (germline): DFQATT, SNEGSKA (reference sequence). In DNA, the CDR3 is TGCAGTGCTGGAGGTTTCGACGAGCAGTACTTC. It specifies CSAGGFDEQYF.

V usage is TRBV12-5 and J usage is TRBJ2-5; a weak D match, TRBD2 (5 bases). In germline, CDR1 is LGHNT, CDR2 FRNRAP. The ends were cut back, 3 bases at V and 7 bases at J, with 12 bases in the middle. This CDR3 has 13 amino acids. The CDR3: CASGFGVEGTQYF. The CDR3 DNA follows: TGTGCTAGTGGTTTCGGAGTTGAGGGGACCCAGTACTTC.

V gene TRBV14 combines with J gene TRBJ2-1, with 10 bases matching TRBD2. The CDR3 has 16 amino acids. Per germline, CDR1 SGHDN and CDR2 FVKESK. V was pared by 3 bases and J by 4 bases, with 6 bases of the junction left unmatched. This chain's CDR3 is CASSQQLAGSYNEQFF. CDR3 coding DNA: TGTGCCAGCAGCCAGCAACTAGCGGGGTCATACAATGAGCAGTTCTTC.

J is TRBJ2-7 and V is TRBV3-1 (or the pseudogene TRBV3-2); TRBD2 matches 8 bases. In germline, CDR1 is LGHDT, CDR2 YNNKEL (reference sequence). The ends lost 0 bases at V and 4 bases at J; junction bases unmatched: 8. This CDR3 comprises 16 residues. Here the CDR3 DNA reads TGTGCCAGCAGCCAAGAATACCGCGGGAGGTTGTACGAGCAGTACTTC. Its protein product is CASSQEYRGRLYEQYF.

This chain connects TRBV10-1 to TRBJ1-1; D is possibly TRBD1 (5 bases). The ends were cut back, 2 bases at V and 6 bases at J, with 13 bases in the middle. The CDR3 runs 14 residues. Germline V CDR1 and CDR2: WNHNN, SYGVQD (reference sequence). CDR3 amino acids: CASSEPTGLAEAFF. The CDR3 bases are TGCGCCAGCAGTGAGCCCACAGGCCTGGCTGAAGCTTTCTTT.

This sequence joins TRBV29-1 and TRBJ1-5, with D perhaps TRBD1 (5 bases). CDR1 and CDR2 (germline): SQVTM, ANQGSEA. The CDR3 has 16 amino acids. The V gene lost 4 bases and the J gene lost 2 bases, with 18 bases spanning the gap. CDR3 sequence reads: CSVVIAGQGRNQPQHF. The CDR3 DNA sequence: TGCAGCGTTGTAATAGCGGGTCAGGGTCGCAATCAGCCCCAGCATTTT.

The V gene is TRBV7-8, the J gene TRBJ2-2, with TRBD1 matching over 7 bases. The CDR3 runs to 17 residues. Losses at the gene ends were 5 bases for V and 3 bases for J; bases not matched to a gene: 12. Per germline, CDR1 SGHVS and CDR2 FQNEAQ. For the CDR3, the DNA is TGTGCCAGCAGCCCCAAGACCGGGACAGATGACACCGGGGAGCTGTTTTTT. Protein: CASSPKTGTDDTGELFF.

The chain recombines TRBV30 with TRBJ2-7; no clear D gene. Trimming took 2 bases from V and 7 from J, leaving 15 bases between them. Germline loops: CDR1 GTSNPN, CDR2 SVGIG (reference sequence). This CDR3 region has 13 residues. The CDR3 reads CAWSRDPSEEQYV. The CDR3 DNA follows: TGTGCCTGGAGTCGCGACCCCTCGGAGGAGCAGTACGTC.

In this sample, this clone turned up once. The chain has TRBV28 and TRBJ2-1; 15 nucleotides agree with TRBD2. This CDR3 region has 14 residues. CDR1 and CDR2 from the germline V gene are MDHEN and SYDVKM. After removal of 5 bases from V and 9 bases from J, the junction contained 2 bases not matched to a gene. The CDR3 loop reads CASSRTSGRVEQFF. The CDR3 DNA sequence: TGTGCCAGCAGTCGGACTAGCGGGAGGGTTGAGCAGTTCTTC.

This chain connects TRBV7-6 to TRBJ2-5; 10 bases are a match to TRBD1. CDR1 is SGHVS, CDR2 FNYEAQ, per germline. The CDR3 is 15 residues long. With 3 bases clipped from V and 9 bases from J, the junction kept 10 bases outside the gene matches. The chain's CDR3 is CASSLRPGTGEAQYF. The CDR3 bases are TGTGCCAGCAGCTTGCGTCCCGGGACAGGGGAAGCCCAGTACTTC.

V and J are TRBV7-9 and TRBJ2-2, with D perhaps matching TRBD1 (6 bases). The CDR3 is 15 residues long. Germline V gene data show CDR1 as SEHNR and CDR2 as FQNEAQ (reference sequence). The ends were cut back, 2 bases at V and 0 bases at J, with 7 bases in the middle. CDR3 in amino acids: CASSLRQANTGELFF. In DNA form, the CDR3 reads TGTGCCAGCAGCTTAAGACAGGCGAACACCGGGGAGCTGTTTTTT.

This sequence joins TRBV9 and TRBJ2-5; 10 nucleotides line up with TRBD2. Germline assignment: CDR1 SGDLS and CDR2 YYNGEE. CDR3 size: 15 residues. The ends lost 4 bases at V and 1 base at J; junction bases unmatched: 4. This CDR3 reads CASSTRTSGQETQYF. As DNA, the CDR3 is TGTGCCAGCAGCACCCGGACTAGCGGCCAAGAGACCCAGTACTTC.